This TCR beta chain came from a study of CD8 T cells in Susac syndrome. RNA amounts of roughly 0.5 to 1 ug underwent reverse transcription with random hexamers. The immunoSEQ assay covered 54 Vbeta and 13 Jbeta segments for CDR3. TCRdb re-called the immunoSEQ multiplex PCR reads with MiXCR, one entry per CDR3 protein. The profile covers about 300,000 distinct CDR3 sequences, with just over 90% appearing a single time and 0.065% taken by the ten largest. Trimming removed 3 bases at V and 0 bases at J, with 14 bases between. CDR3 size: 16 residues. Per germline, CDR1 SGHDN and CDR2 FVKESK. From blood CD8+ and CD4+ T cells, TCR beta sequences were generated. Stable or active relapsing-remitting multiple sclerosis, untreated and meeting revised McDonald criteria, defined the controls.

The sample taken for sequencing was CD4+ T cells from PBMCs. The TCR was taken from a human donor with multiple sclerosis. This chain joins TRBV14 and TRBJ1-1; D might be TRBD1 (6 bases). Here the CDR3 reads CASSQGHFLMNTEAFF. The CDR3 nucleotides are TGTGCCAGCAGCCAGGGACACTTTCTTATGAACACTGAAGCTTTCTTT.